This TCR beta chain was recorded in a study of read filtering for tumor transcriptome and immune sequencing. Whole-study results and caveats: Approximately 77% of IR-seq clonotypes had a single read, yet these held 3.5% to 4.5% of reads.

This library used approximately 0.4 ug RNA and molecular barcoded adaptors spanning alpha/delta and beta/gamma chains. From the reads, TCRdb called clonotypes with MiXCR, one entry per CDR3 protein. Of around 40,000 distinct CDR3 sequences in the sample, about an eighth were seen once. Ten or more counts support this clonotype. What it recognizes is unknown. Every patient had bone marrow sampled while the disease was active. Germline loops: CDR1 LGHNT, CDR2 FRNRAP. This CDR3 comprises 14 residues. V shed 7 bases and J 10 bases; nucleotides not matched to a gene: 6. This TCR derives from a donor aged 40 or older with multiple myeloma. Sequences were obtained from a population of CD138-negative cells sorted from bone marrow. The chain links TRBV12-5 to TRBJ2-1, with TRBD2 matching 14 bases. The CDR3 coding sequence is TGTGCTAGTGCCCAGGGACTAGCGGGGGTAGAGCAGTTCTTC. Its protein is CASAQGLAGVEQFF.